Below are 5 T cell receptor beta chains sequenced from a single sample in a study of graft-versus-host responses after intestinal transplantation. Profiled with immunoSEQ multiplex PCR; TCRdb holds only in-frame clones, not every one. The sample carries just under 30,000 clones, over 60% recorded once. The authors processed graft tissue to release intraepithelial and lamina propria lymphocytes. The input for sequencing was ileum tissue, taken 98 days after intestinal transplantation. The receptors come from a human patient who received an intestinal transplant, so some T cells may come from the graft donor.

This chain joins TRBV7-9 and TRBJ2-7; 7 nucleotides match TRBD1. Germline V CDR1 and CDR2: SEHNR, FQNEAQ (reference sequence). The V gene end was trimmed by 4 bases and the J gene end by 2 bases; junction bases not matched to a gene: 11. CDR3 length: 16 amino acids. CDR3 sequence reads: CASSSGKDRQPYEQYF. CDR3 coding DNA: TGTGCCAGCAGCTCGGGAAAGGACAGGCAACCCTACGAGCAGTACTTC.

The DNA of the CDR3 is TGTGCCAGCAGCGACGACAGTGGGGAGACCCAGTACTTC. Its translation is CASSDDSGETQYF. V gene TRBV7-8 combines with J gene TRBJ2-5, with D tentatively TRBD1 (5 bases). This CDR3 spans 13 amino acids. Germline-derived CDR1 and CDR2 are SGHVS and FQNEAQ. V lost 5 bases to trimming and J lost 5 bases, with 12 bases between them.

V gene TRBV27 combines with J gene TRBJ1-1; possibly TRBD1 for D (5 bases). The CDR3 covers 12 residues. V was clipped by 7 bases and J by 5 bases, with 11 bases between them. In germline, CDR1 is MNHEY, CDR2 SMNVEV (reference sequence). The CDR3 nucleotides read TGTGCCAGCAAAACCGGGGGAACTGAAGCTTTCTTT. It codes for CASKTGGTEAFF.

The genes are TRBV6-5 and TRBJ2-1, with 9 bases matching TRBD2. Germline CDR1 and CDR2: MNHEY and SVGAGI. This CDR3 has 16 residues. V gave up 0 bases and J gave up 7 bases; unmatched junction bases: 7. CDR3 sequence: CASSYSRAGGQNEQFF. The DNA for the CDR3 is TGTGCCAGCAGTTACTCACGGGCGGGGGGGCAAAATGAGCAGTTCTTC.

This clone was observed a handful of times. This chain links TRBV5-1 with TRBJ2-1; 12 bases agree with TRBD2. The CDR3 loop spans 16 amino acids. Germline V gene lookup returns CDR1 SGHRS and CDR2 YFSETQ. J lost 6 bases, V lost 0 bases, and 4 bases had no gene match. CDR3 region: CASSLGASGGGNEQFF. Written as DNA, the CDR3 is TGCGCCAGCAGCTTGGGAGCTAGCGGGGGGGGCAATGAGCAGTTCTTC.